This passage covers 12 T cell receptor beta chains from one sample sequenced in a study of blood T cell repertoires in COVID-19. Produced via immunoSEQ multiplex PCR; TCRdb's table is partial and in-frame only. The sample carries about 49,000 clones, approximately 86% recorded once. The sample taken for sequencing was peripheral blood. These TCRs come from a man aged 40-49 years with active COVID-19.

The chain combines TRBV6-1 with TRBJ2-7; TRBD1 matches at 9 bases. Looked up from germline, CDR1 is MNHNS and CDR2 is SASEGT. Trimming at V came to 0 bases and at J to 5 bases, leaving 5 bases not matched to a gene. This CDR3 contains 15 residues. The CDR3 protein is CASSEAGTGWNEQYF. The CDR3 DNA follows: TGTGCCAGCAGTGAAGCGGGGACAGGGTGGAACGAGCAGTACTTC.

This chain uses TRBV28 with TRBJ1-5; 10 bases line up with TRBD1. V lost 11 bases, J lost 7 bases, and 5 bases stayed unmatched. This CDR3 is built from 12 residues. CDR1 is MDHEN, CDR2 SYDVKM, per germline. The CDR3 spells CAAGQGRQPQHF. As DNA, the CDR3 is TGTGCCGCGGGACAGGGGCGACAGCCCCAGCATTTT.

This sequence joins TRBV30 and TRBJ1-5, with TRBD1 matching over 9 bases. This CDR3 has 18 residues. Germline loops: CDR1 GTSNPN, CDR2 SVGIG (reference sequence). J gave up 3 bases and V 0 bases, and 12 bases lay outside the gene matches. CDR3 in amino acids: CAWSVKGGGQGSNQPQHF. The CDR3 coding sequence is TGTGCCTGGAGTGTGAAGGGTGGGGGACAGGGCTCCAATCAGCCCCAGCATTTT.

The chain couples TRBV12-3 or TRBV12-4 to TRBJ1-1; D not resolved. The V end was cut by 6 bases, the J end by 5 bases, with 10 bases between. The CDR3 loop spans 12 amino acids. CDR3 loop: CASSPDFTEAFF. The CDR3 bases are TGTGCCAGCAGCCCGGACTTTACTGAAGCTTTCTTT.

The rearrangement joins TRBV13 to TRBJ2-3; TRBD1 matches 9 bases. This CDR3 contains 15 residues. Germline V CDR1 and CDR2: PRHDT, FYEKMQ (reference sequence). Trimming removed 5 bases from V and 4 bases from J; junction bases left unmatched: 7. The CDR3 protein is CASSHGTGTPDTQYF. CDR3 DNA sequence: TGTGCCAGCAGCCATGGGACAGGGACCCCAGATACGCAGTATTTT.

The V and J genes are TRBV13 and TRBJ2-3, with D possibly TRBD1 on 6 matching bases. Trimming removed 6 bases at V and 2 bases at J, with 15 bases between. Germline values: CDR1 PRHDT, CDR2 FYEKMQ (reference sequence). This CDR3 is built from 15 residues. The CDR3 protein is CASRLGGEYTDTQYF. CDR3 sequence (DNA): TGTGCCAGCAGGCTTGGGGGCGAGTACACAGATACGCAGTATTTT. Variable domain in full (rest from reference TRBV13 and TRBJ2-3): AAGVIQSPRHLIKEKRETATLKCYPIPRHDTVYWYQQGPGQDPQFLISFYEKMQSDKGSIPDRFSAQQFSDYHSELNMSSLELGDSALYFCASRLGGEYTDTQYFGPGTRLTVL.

The V gene is TRBV19, the J gene TRBJ1-1; unclear D gene. The germline gives CDR1 LNHDA, CDR2 SQIVND (reference sequence). The V gene lost 3 bases and the J gene lost 4 bases, with 12 bases spanning the gap. The CDR3 is 14 amino acids. CDR3 sequence: CASSIAVGSTEAFF. Here the CDR3 DNA reads TGTGCCAGTAGTATCGCCGTTGGGAGCACTGAAGCTTTCTTT.

This sequence joins TRBV13 and TRBJ2-3; D gene ambiguous. Germline V gives CDR1 PRHDT, CDR2 FYEKMQ (reference sequence). Trimming shortened V by 2 bases and J by 0 bases, and 6 bases separated the two germline ends. The CDR3 is 14 residues long. The CDR3 sequence is CASSLSVSTDTQYF. The DNA of the CDR3 is TGTGCCAGCAGCTTATCCGTGAGCACAGATACGCAGTATTTT.

The V call is TRBV7-2, the J call TRBJ2-5; D gene ambiguous. V lost 1 base and J 5 bases, leaving 8 bases between the germline ends. The germline V gene encodes CDR1 SGHTA and CDR2 FQGNSA. This CDR3 contains 13 residues. The CDR3 protein is CASSLVRRETQYF. In DNA, the CDR3 is TGTGCCAGCAGCTTAGTCCGCAGGGAGACCCAGTACTTC.

This clone was seen more than once but under ten times. This chain connects TRBV6-5 to TRBJ2-2; D might be TRBD1 (6 bases). V gave up 2 bases and J gave up 5 bases, with 15 bases separating them. This CDR3 is built from 16 residues. The germline V gene encodes CDR1 MNHEY and CDR2 SVGAGI. The CDR3 bases are TGTGCCAGCAGTTACCCCCAGGGGCTTGGGACCGGGGAGCTGTTTTTT. Translating gives CASSYPQGLGTGELFF.

The rearrangement uses TRBV12-5 and TRBJ1-1, with D hard to call. The germline V gene encodes CDR1 LGHNT and CDR2 FRNRAP. The CDR3 runs to 13 residues. V was pared by 3 bases and J by 4 bases, with 9 bases between. CDR3 bases: TGTGCTAGTGGTTTCACTGAGGGCACTGAAGCTTTCTTT. Translation gives CASGFTEGTEAFF. Complete variable domain (other parts from reference TRBV12-5 and TRBJ1-1): DARVTQTPRHKVTEMGQEVTMRCQPILGHNTVFWYRQTMMQGLELLAYFRNRAPLDDSGMPKDRFSAEMPDATLATLKIQPSEPRDSAVYFCASGFTEGTEAFFGQGTRLTVV.

To note about this clone: Within the sample, other DNA sequences also encode this same CDR3. The chain carries TRBV28 and TRBJ1-1, with D unresolved. The CDR3 extends over 11 amino acids. The V gene lost 6 bases and the J gene lost 6 bases, with 8 bases spanning the gap. Looked up from germline, CDR1 is MDHEN and CDR2 is SYDVKM. The CDR3 region is CASSPGSEAFF. CDR3 nucleotides: TGTGCCAGCAGCCCCGGGTCTGAAGCTTTCTTT. Together with reference TRBV28 and TRBJ1-1, the CDR3 gives the full variable domain: DVKVTQSSRYLVKRTGEKVFLECVQDMDHENMFWYRQDPGLGLRLIYFSYDVKMKEKGDIPEGYSVSREKKERFSLILESASTNQTSMYLCASSPGSEAFFGQGTRLTVV.